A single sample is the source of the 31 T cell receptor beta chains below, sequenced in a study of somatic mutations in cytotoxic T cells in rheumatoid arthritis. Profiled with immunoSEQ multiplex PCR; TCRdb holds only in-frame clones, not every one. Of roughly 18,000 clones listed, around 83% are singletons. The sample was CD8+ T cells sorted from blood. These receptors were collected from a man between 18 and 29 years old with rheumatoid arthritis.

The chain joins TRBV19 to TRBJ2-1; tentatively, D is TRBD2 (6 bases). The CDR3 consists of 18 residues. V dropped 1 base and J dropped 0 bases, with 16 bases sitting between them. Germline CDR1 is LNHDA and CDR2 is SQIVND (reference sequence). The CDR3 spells CASSIVGVAVGSYNEQFF. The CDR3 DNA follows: TGTGCCAGTAGTATAGTCGGCGTAGCGGTGGGCTCCTACAATGAGCAGTTCTTC.

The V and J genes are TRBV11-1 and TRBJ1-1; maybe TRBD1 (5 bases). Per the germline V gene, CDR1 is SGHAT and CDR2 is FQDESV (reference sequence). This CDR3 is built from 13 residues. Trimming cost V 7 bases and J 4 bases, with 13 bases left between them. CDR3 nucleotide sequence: TGTGCCAGCACCACGGGGGGTTTCACTGAAGCTTTCTTT. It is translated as CASTTGGFTEAFF.

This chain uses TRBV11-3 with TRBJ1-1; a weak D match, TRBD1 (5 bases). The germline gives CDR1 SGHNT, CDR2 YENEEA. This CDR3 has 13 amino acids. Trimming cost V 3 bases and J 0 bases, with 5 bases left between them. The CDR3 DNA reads TGTGCCAGCAGCTTGGGACTGAACACTGAAGCTTTCTTT. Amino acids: CASSLGLNTEAFF.

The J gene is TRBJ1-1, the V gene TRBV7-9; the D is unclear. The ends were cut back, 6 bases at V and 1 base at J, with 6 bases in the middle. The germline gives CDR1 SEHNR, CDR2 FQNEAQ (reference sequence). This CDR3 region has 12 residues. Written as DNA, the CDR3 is TGTGCCAGCAGAGGGCCGAACACTGAAGCTTTCTTT. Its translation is CASRGPNTEAFF.

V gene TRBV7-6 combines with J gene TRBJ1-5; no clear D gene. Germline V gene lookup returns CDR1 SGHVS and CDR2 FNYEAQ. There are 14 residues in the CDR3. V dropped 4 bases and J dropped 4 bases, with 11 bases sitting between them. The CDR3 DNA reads TGTGCCAGCAGCTCAATAGAGGTAAATCAGCCCCAGCATTTT. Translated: CASSSIEVNQPQHF.

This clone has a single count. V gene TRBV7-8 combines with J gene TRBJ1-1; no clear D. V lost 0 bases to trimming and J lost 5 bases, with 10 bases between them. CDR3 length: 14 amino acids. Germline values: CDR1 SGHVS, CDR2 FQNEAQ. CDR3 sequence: CASSLANRETEAFF. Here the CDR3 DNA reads TGTGCCAGCAGCTTAGCGAACCGGGAGACTGAAGCTTTCTTT.

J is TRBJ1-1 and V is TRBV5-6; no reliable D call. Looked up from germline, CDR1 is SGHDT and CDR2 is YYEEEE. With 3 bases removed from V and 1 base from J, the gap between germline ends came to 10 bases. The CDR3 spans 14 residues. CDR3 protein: CASSWGDGNTEAFF. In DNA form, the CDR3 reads TGTGCCAGCAGCTGGGGAGACGGGAACACTGAAGCTTTCTTT. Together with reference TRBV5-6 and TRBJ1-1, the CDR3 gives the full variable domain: DAGVTQSPTHLIKTRGQQVTLRCSPKSGHDTVSWYQQALGQGPQFIFQYYEEEERQRGNFPDRFSGHQFPNYSSELNVNALLLGDSALYLCASSWGDGNTEAFFGQGTRLTVV.

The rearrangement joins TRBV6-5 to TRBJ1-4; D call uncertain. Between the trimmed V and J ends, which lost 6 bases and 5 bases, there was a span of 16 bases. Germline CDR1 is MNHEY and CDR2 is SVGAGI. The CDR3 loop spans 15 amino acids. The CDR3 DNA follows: TGTGCCAGCAGCCTACGCCCCGTCCCGAATGAAAAACTGTTTTTT. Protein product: CASSLRPVPNEKLFF.

The CDR3 spells CASSLSGGGQPQHF. The DNA for the CDR3 is TGTGCCAGCAGCTTGTCCGGGGGCGGGCAGCCCCAGCATTTT. The chain joins TRBV7-9 to TRBJ1-5; tentatively, D is TRBD1 (6 bases). Germline CDR1 is SEHNR and CDR2 is FQNEAQ (reference sequence). V gave up 3 bases and J gave up 7 bases, with 13 bases separating them. The CDR3 length is 14 residues.

The CDR3 region has the DNA TGTGCCAGCAGTTACCTGACAGGGAATACTTCACCCCTCCACTTT. Encoded protein: CASSYLTGNTSPLHF. The chain carries TRBV6-5 and TRBJ1-6; 7 nucleotides line up with TRBD1. CDR3 length equals 15 residues. J lost 9 bases, V lost 2 bases, and 7 bases had no gene match. Germline V gives CDR1 MNHEY, CDR2 SVGAGI.

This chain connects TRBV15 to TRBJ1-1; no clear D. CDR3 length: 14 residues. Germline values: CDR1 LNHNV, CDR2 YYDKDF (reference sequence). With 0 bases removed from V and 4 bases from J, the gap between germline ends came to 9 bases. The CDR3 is CATSRDLRVTEAFF. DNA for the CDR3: TGTGCCACCAGCAGAGATCTGAGGGTCACTGAAGCTTTCTTT.

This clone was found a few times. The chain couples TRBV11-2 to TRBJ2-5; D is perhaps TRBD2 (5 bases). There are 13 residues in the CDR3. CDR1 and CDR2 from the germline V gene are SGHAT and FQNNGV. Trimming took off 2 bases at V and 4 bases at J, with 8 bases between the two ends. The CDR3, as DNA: TGTGCCAGCAGCTTAACGGGGAGAGAGACCCAGTACTTC. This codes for CASSLTGRETQYF.

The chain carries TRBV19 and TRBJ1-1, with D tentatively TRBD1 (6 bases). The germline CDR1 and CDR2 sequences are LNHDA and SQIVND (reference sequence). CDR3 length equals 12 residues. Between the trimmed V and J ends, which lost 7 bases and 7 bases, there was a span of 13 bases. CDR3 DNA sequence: TGTGCCAGTAATTGGGGGGCGAGTGAAGCTTTCTTT. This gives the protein CASNWGASEAFF. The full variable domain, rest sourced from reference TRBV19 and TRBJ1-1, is DGGITQSPKYLFRKEGQNVTLSCEQNLNHDAMYWYRQDPGQGLRLIYYSQIVNDFQKGDIAEGYSVSREKKESFPLTVTSAQKNPTAFYLCASNWGASEAFFGQGTRLTVV.

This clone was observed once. CDR3 bases: TGTGCCAGCAGTCTGTCCGGGACATCTAACACTGAAGCTTTCTTT. It is translated as CASSLSGTSNTEAFF. The V call is TRBV27, the J call TRBJ1-1; the D gene is possibly TRBD1 (6 bases). Trimming removed 5 bases at V and 2 bases at J, with 15 bases between. Germline V gene lookup returns CDR1 MNHEY and CDR2 SMNVEV (reference sequence). The CDR3 length is 15 residues.

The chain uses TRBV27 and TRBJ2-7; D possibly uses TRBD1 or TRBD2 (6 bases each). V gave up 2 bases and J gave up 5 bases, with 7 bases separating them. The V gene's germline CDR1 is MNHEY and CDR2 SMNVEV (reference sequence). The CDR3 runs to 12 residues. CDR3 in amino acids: CASSLGGHEQYF. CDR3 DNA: TGTGCCAGCAGTTTAGGGGGGCACGAGCAGTACTTC.

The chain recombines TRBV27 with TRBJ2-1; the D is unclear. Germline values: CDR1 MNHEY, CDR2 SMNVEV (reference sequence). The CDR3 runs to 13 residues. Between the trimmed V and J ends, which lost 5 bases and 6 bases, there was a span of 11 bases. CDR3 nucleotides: TGTGCCAGCAGTCCCCAAACGGTCAATGAGCAGTTCTTC. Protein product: CASSPQTVNEQFF.

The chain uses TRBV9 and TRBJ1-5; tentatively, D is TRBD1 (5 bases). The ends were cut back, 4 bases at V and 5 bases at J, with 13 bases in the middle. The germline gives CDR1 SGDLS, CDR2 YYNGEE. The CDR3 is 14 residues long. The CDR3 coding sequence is TGTGCCAGCAGCCAAGGAGGAGGGGATCAGCCCCAGCATTTT. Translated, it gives CASSQGGGDQPQHF. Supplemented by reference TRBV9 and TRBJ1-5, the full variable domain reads DSGVTQTPKHLITATGQRVTLRCSPRSGDLSVYWYQQSLDQGLQFLIQYYNGEERAKGNILERFSAQQFPDLHSELNLSSLELGDSALYFCASSQGGGDQPQHFGDGTRLSIL.

The CDR3 coding sequence is TGTGCCAGCAGTGAAGCAGGGTCCTTCGGCTACACCTTC. Encoded protein: CASSEAGSFGYTF. The chain couples TRBV9 to TRBJ1-2; TRBD1 might be the D (5 bases). CDR1 is SGDLS and CDR2 is YYNGEE in the germline V gene. V was clipped by 5 bases and J by 8 bases, with 16 bases between them. The CDR3 sequence is 13 residues long.

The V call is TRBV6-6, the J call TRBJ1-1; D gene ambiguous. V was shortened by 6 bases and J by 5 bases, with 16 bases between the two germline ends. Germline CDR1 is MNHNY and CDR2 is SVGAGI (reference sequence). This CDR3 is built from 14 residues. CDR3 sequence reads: CASSLRIRYTEAFF. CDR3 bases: TGTGCCAGCAGCCTCCGAATCCGATATACTGAAGCTTTCTTT.

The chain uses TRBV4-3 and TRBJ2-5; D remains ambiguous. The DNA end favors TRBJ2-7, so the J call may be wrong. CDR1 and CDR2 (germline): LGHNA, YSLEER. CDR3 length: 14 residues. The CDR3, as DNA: TGCGCCAGCAGCCAAGATGGCCAGACCTACGAGCAGTACTTC. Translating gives CASSQDGQTYEQYF.

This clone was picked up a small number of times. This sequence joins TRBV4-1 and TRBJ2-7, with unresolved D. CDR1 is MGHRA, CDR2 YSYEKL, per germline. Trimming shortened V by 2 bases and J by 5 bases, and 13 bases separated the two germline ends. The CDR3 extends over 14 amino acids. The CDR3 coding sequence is TGCGCCAGCAGCCAACCTAACTATCAGAACGAGCAGTACTTC. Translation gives CASSQPNYQNEQYF.

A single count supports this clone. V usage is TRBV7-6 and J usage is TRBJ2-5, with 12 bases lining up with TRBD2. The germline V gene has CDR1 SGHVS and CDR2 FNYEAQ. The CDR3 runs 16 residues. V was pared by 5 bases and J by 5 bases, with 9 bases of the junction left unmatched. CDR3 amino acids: CASSRLTSGGWETQYF. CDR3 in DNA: TGTGCCAGCAGCCGTTTAACTAGCGGGGGGTGGGAGACCCAGTACTTC.

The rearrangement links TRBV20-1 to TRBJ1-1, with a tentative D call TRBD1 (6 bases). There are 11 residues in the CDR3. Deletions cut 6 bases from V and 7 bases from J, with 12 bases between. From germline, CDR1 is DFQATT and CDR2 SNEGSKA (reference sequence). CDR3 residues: CSALRGFEAFF. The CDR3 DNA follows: TGCAGTGCACTCAGGGGATTTGAAGCTTTCTTT.

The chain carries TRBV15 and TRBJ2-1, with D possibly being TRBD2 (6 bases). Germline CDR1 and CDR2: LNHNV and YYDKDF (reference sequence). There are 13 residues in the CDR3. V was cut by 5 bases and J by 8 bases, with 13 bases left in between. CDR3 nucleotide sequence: TGTGCCACCAGCGCTTCGGGGGAACATGAGCAGTTCTTC. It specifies CATSASGEHEQFF.

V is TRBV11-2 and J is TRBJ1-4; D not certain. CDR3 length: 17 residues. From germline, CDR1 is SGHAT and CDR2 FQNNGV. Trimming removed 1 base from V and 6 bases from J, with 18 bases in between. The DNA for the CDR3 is TGTGCCAGCAGCTTAGGGAGAGCGCTGCGTACCCATGAAAAACTGTTTTTT. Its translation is CASSLGRALRTHEKLFF. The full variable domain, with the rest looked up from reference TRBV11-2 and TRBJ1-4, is EAGVAQSPRYKIIEKRQSVAFWCNPISGHATLYWYQQILGQGPKLLIQFQNNGVVDDSQLPKDRFSAERLKGVDSTLKIQPAKLEDSAVYLCASSLGRALRTHEKLFFGSGTQLSVL.

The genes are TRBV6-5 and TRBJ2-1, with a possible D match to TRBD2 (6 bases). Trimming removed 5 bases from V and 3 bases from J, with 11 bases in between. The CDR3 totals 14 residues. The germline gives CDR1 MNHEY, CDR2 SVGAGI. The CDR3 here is CASSPGEDYNEQFF. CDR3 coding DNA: TGTGCCAGCAGTCCGGGGGAGGACTACAATGAGCAGTTCTTC.

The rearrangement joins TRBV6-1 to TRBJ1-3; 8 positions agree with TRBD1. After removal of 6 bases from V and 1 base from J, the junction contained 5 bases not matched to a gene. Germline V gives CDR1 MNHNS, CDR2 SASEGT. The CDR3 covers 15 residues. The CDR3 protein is CASSTDRVSGNTIYF. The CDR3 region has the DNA TGTGCCAGCAGCACGGACAGGGTGTCTGGAAACACCATATATTTT.

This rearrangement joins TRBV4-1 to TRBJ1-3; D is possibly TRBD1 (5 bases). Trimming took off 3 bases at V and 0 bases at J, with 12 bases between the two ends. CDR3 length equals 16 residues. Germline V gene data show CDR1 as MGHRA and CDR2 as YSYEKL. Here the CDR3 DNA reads TGCGCCAGCAGCCACCTGACAGCCGACTCTGGAAACACCATATATTTT. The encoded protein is CASSHLTADSGNTIYF.

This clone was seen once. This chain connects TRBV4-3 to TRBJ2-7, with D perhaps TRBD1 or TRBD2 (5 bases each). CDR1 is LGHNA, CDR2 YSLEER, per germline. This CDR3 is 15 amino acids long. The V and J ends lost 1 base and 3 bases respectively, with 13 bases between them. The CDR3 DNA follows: TGCGCCAGCAGCCAAGCAATGGGGGACCACTACGAGCAGTACTTC. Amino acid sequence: CASSQAMGDHYEQYF.

The CDR3 DNA sequence: TGTGCCAGCAGCTACCAGGGGACCCGAGATACGCAGTATTTT. It is translated as CASSYQGTRDTQYF. The rearrangement joins TRBV7-2 to TRBJ2-3; D is perhaps TRBD1 (6 bases). Germline V CDR1 and CDR2: SGHTA, FQGNSA. The CDR3 contains 14 residues. V was trimmed by 4 bases and J by 5 bases, leaving 13 bases between them.

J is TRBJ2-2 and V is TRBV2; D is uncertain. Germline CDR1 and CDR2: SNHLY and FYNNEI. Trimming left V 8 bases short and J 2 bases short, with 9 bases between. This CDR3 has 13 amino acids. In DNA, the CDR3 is TGTGCCAGCGTTGCGCGCAACACCGGGGAGCTGTTTTTT. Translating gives CASVARNTGELFF.